Included here is one T cell receptor (beta chain) sequence, with context. The target antigen is unknown. Healthy bone marrow donors supplied every sample. This sample is part of a study of cytomegalovirus exposure and HLA in healthy donors. Study observations and caveats: The majority of TCR sequences were rare, yet some public TCRs appeared in many donors. Productive status was seen about 90% or about 30% of the time for most TCR beta V segments in an earlier analysis. Exclusion as indistinguishable affected some V segments, including TRBV6-2 and TRBV6-3.

The PCR had 60 Vbeta and 13 Jbeta primers. Assay used: immunoSEQ multiplex PCR; TCRdb lists only in-frame clones, some missing. This table holds fewer than 250,000 clones, around 79% found once. V was pared by 5 bases and J by 3 bases, with 13 bases of the junction left unmatched. Germline V lookup: CDR1 SGHAT, CDR2 FQNNGV. There are 18 residues in the CDR3. The receptor comes from a girl aged 2 to 10 in good health and CMV-seronegative. Sequencing was carried out using PBMCs. V gene TRBV11-2 combines with J gene TRBJ2-7, with 13 bases that match TRBD2. CDR3 DNA sequence: TGTGCCAGCAGCCCGCCAACTAGCGGGAGGGCCAGGGACTACGAGCAGTACTTC. It encodes CASSPPTSGRARDYEQYF.